This T cell receptor (beta chain) was sequenced for a study of shared clonotypes between healthy human individuals. Nashville, Tennessee was home to all donors, each a Caucasian adult. CDR3 size: 13 residues. From germline, CDR1 is MNHNY and CDR2 SVGAGI (reference sequence). Losses at the gene ends were 6 bases for V and 2 bases for J; bases not matched to a gene: 4. Each replicate PCR on the sorted subsets used about 220 ng DNA (roughly 30,000 T cell genomes). Sequencing was performed with immunoSEQ multiplex PCR; in TCRdb, only in-frame clones are kept and a portion is missing. Here the sample spans approximately 2.4 million clones, approximately 94% being singletons.

The source material was naive CD4+ T cells sorted from blood. The subset denotes: CD45RA+ positively selected. This clonotype was sampled from a young man in good health. The chain recombines TRBV6-6 with TRBJ2-7, with 7 bases lining up with TRBD2. The CDR3 nucleotides are TGTGCCAGCAGCCGCGGGGGTGCCTACGAGCAGTACTTC. Protein sequence: CASSRGGAYEQYF.